This T cell receptor beta chain originates from a study of cytomegalovirus exposure and HLA in healthy donors. The study's findings and limits: Later work found that TCR association rates differed between HLA loci; DRB1 had the most and HLA-C the fewest. For most TCR beta V segments, an earlier analysis put the productive rate at about 90% or about 30% of the time. In a later analysis, parvovirus B19, influenza, CMV and Epstein-Barr virus appeared linked to several top co-occurrence clusters.

Concerning this clone itself: Its antigen remains unknown.

Primers: 60 Vbeta forward and 13 Jbeta reverse. Here immunoSEQ multiplex PCR was the method, and the copy in TCRdb shows in-frame clones only, minus some. The repertoire holds about 140,000 clones, with 88% as singletons. Trimming removed 1 base at V and 5 bases at J, with 18 bases between. The germline V gene has CDR1 SGHNT and CDR2 YENEEA. This CDR3 spans 16 amino acids. Sequenced material: PBMCs. The clonotype was recovered from a woman aged 35 to 49 in good health and CMV-seronegative. The chain couples TRBV11-3 to TRBJ2-7, with TRBD2 as a possible D gene (5 bases). In DNA form, the CDR3 reads TGTGCCAGCAGCTTAGGAGCGGTATATCACTACGACGAGCAGTACTTC. Residues: CASSLGAVYHYDEQYF.